This T cell receptor (beta chain) appears in the sequencing data of a study of blood T cell repertoires in COVID-19. Whole-study context: In each case, the material was cDNA or gDNA derived from T cells, B-cell-depleted T cells, or PBMCs.

TCRdb's copy holds only in-frame clones and misses some; the assay was immunoSEQ multiplex PCR. The data show roughly 250,000 clones, more than 85% seen once. Individuals aged about 18 to 100 years were recruited from 24 US areas. Participants reported their clinical history, and cohort assignment relied on those reports. Germline CDR1 and CDR2: SEHNR and FQNEAQ (reference sequence). The germline V and J ends were trimmed by 6 bases and 9 bases, with 12 bases remaining between them. This CDR3 has 12 amino acids. Sample: PBMCs or T cells enriched from blood (not recorded which). J is TRBJ1-5 and V is TRBV7-9; no clear D. The receptor was isolated from a man aged 40-49 years who had recovered from COVID-19. The CDR3 sequence is CASRLPLGPQHF. DNA of the CDR3: TGTGCCAGCAGACTCCCCCTTGGGCCCCAGCATTTT. Full variable domain (missing parts from reference TRBV7-9 and TRBJ1-5): DTGVSQNPRHKITKRGQNVTFRCDPISEHNRLYWYRQTLGQGPEFLTYFQNEAQLEKSRLLSDRFSAERPKGSFSTLEIQRTEQGDSAMYLCASRLPLGPQHFGDGTRLSIL.